Shown below are 2 T cell receptor beta chains from a single sample sequenced in a study of shared clonotypes between healthy human individuals. Here immunoSEQ multiplex PCR was the method, and the copy in TCRdb shows in-frame clones only, minus some. The sample records hundreds of thousands of clones, approximately 80% being singletons. The material sequenced was PBMCs. All receptors come from a middle-aged woman in good health. Some clones in this sample may be carry-over from other donors' samples.

The chain recombines TRBV7-8 with TRBJ2-7; TRBD2 matches 11 bases. This CDR3 has 19 amino acids. Germline V gene sequence: CDR1 SGHVS, CDR2 FQNEAQ. V shed 5 bases and J 6 bases; nucleotides not matched to a gene: 21. DNA for the CDR3: TGTGCCAGCAGCCTCTTTAGGGGTAGCGGGAGGGCAGGTTCCAGCGAGCAGTACTTC. The encoded protein is CASSLFRGSGRAGSSEQYF. The full variable domain, with the rest looked up from reference TRBV7-8 and TRBJ2-7, is GAGVSQSPRYKVAKRGQDVALRCDPISGHVSLFWYQQALGQGPEFLTYFQNEAQLDKSGLPSDRFFAERPEGSVSTLKIQRTQQEDSAVYLCASSLFRGSGRAGSSEQYFGPGTRLTVT.

This chain connects TRBV25-1 to TRBJ2-5; 7 bases match TRBD2. The junction had 6 bases not matched to a gene; V was cut back by 3 bases and J by 5 bases. Germline-derived CDR1 and CDR2 are MGHDK and SYGVNS. This CDR3 contains 14 residues. CDR3 nucleotides: TGTGCCAGCAGTGATCTCGGGCGGGGGGAGACCCAGTACTTC. Its protein product is CASSDLGRGETQYF.